One and the same sample provided the 31 T cell receptor beta chains below, sequenced in a study of cytomegalovirus exposure and HLA in healthy donors. The PCR used 60 Vbeta and 13 Jbeta primers. Assay: immunoSEQ multiplex PCR; the TCRdb copy retains only in-frame clones and omits some. The table lists more than 100,000 clones, about 77% of them singletons. The sequenced sample was PBMCs. These receptor sequences come from a woman aged 18-30 years in good health and CMV-seropositive.

This rearrangement joins TRBV5-1 to TRBJ1-6; no definite D call. V shed 4 bases and J shed 8 bases, with 10 bases lying between them. The CDR3 covers 13 residues. In germline, CDR1 is SGHRS, CDR2 YFSETQ. The CDR3 is CASSGRQDSPLHF. The DNA of the CDR3 is TGCGCCAGCAGCGGTCGCCAGGATTCACCCCTCCACTTT.

The rearrangement uses TRBV2 and TRBJ2-5; D is uncertain. This CDR3 has 14 residues. Germline V gene data show CDR1 as SNHLY and CDR2 as FYNNEI. V lost 2 bases, J lost 1 base, and 8 bases lay in between. CDR3 loop: CASSELTGQETQYF. The CDR3 DNA reads TGTGCCAGCAGTGAACTGACGGGCCAAGAGACCCAGTACTTC.

The CDR3 nucleotides are TGTGCCAGCAGCTCTTACTTCGGGGACTCTGGGGCCAACGTCCTGACTTTC. Translating it yields CASSSYFGDSGANVLTF. The chain recombines TRBV5-4 with TRBJ2-6; D might be TRBD2 (5 bases). Germline V lookup: CDR1 SGHNT, CDR2 YYREEE (reference sequence). This CDR3 region has 17 residues. V was pared by 3 bases and J by 0 bases, with 13 bases between.

V and J are TRBV6-1 and TRBJ2-1; TRBD2 might be the D (6 bases). The CDR3 runs 13 residues. Germline V gene sequence: CDR1 MNHNS, CDR2 SASEGT. Trimming took off 8 bases at V and 5 bases at J, with 13 bases between the two ends. The CDR3 loop is CASSERANNEQFF. The CDR3 coding sequence is TGTGCCAGCTCTGAGCGGGCCAACAATGAGCAGTTCTTC.

The chain links TRBV30 to TRBJ2-5; D ambiguous. Germline CDR1 GTSNPN, CDR2 SVGIG (reference sequence). The CDR3 extends over 10 amino acids. The CDR3 DNA follows: TGTGGTTGCGGCGCTGGGACCCAGTACTTC. Translated, it gives CGCGAGTQYF.

This clone occurred a few times. The genes are TRBV29-1 and TRBJ2-5, with D unclear. In germline, CDR1 is SQVTM, CDR2 ANQGSEA. The CDR3 runs to 12 residues. V gave up 2 bases and J gave up 2 bases, with 6 bases separating them. CDR3 DNA: TGCAGCGTTGAAATACAGCAAGAGACCCAGTACTTC. As protein: CSVEIQQETQYF.

V usage is TRBV28 and J usage is TRBJ1-4, with TRBD1 as a possible D gene (6 bases). This CDR3 spans 15 amino acids. V lost 1 base to trimming and J lost 8 bases, with 14 bases between them. Germline lookup yields CDR1 MDHEN and CDR2 SYDVKM. In DNA, the CDR3 is TGTGCCAGCAGTTTATCCCGGGGGGCCATCGAAAAACTGTTTTTT. Protein: CASSLSRGAIEKLFF.

The gene calls are TRBV7-2 and TRBJ2-7; 7 nucleotides line up with TRBD2. The length of the CDR3 is 12 residues. Germline CDR1 is SGHTA and CDR2 is FQGNSA. V dropped 2 bases and J dropped 7; count of bases not matched to a gene: 2. For the CDR3, the DNA is TGTGCCAGCAGCTTAAGACTAGCAGAGCAGTACTTC. Amino acid sequence: CASSLRLAEQYF.

V gene TRBV14 combines with J gene TRBJ2-7; 9 bases line up with TRBD2. The CDR3 is made up of 16 amino acids. From germline, CDR1 is SGHDN and CDR2 FVKESK. J was trimmed by 7 bases and V by 0 bases; bases with no gene match: 10. CDR3 DNA sequence: TGTGCCAGCAGCCAAGATTTCCTAGCGGGGCGGAGGGAGCAGTACTTC. Translation: CASSQDFLAGRREQYF.

The V call is TRBV7-6, the J call TRBJ2-3; the match to TRBD1 covers 7 bases. Germline V CDR1 and CDR2: SGHVS, FNYEAQ. The CDR3 runs 16 residues. Trimming at V came to 1 base and at J to 0 bases, leaving 4 bases not matched to a gene. CDR3: CASSLGGTASTDTQYF. CDR3 bases: TGTGCCAGCAGCTTAGGAGGGACAGCTAGCACAGATACGCAGTATTTT.

This chain links TRBV5-1 with TRBJ1-1; D unclear. CDR1 and CDR2 from the germline V gene are SGHRS and YFSETQ. V was pared by 5 bases and J by 1 base, with 12 bases between. The CDR3 loop spans 14 amino acids. CDR3 sequence (DNA): TGCGCCAGCAGGTCGGTTCCGGGGAACACTGAAGCTTTCTTT. This encodes CASRSVPGNTEAFF.

CDR3 coding DNA: TGTGCCAGCTCACCAGGTGCAGCACGGGACACCATATATTTT. Amino acids: CASSPGAARDTIYF. The chain joins TRBV18 to TRBJ1-3, with unresolved D. The CDR3 extends over 14 amino acids. Between the trimmed V and J ends, which lost 2 bases and 8 bases, there was a span of 13 bases. The germline V gene has CDR1 KGHSH and CDR2 LQKENI.

This rearrangement joins TRBV9 to TRBJ1-4, with D tentatively TRBD1 (6 bases). This CDR3 has 19 residues. Germline CDR1 SGDLS, CDR2 YYNGEE. The ends were cut back, 0 bases at V and 7 bases at J, with 25 bases in the middle. CDR3 protein: CASSVGPREGGRLSEKLFF. DNA of the CDR3: TGTGCCAGCAGCGTAGGACCCCGGGAGGGGGGGCGCTTGAGTGAAAAACTGTTTTTT.

This chain connects TRBV15 to TRBJ2-5; 7 nucleotides align to TRBD2. The germline V gene has CDR1 LNHNV and CDR2 YYDKDF (reference sequence). The CDR3 totals 13 residues. J lost 2 bases, V lost 11 bases, and 8 bases had no gene match. CDR3 sequence (DNA): TGTGCCGCCTCCCGGGGACTACAAGAGACCCAGTACTTC. Translated: CAASRGLQETQYF.

The gene calls are TRBV5-1 and TRBJ2-1; D is possibly TRBD2 (6 bases). The CDR3 contains 15 residues. Trimming stripped 0 bases from V and 1 base from J, with 8 bases between. Germline CDR1 and CDR2: SGHRS and YFSETQ. The CDR3 DNA sequence: TGCGCCAGCAGCTTGGAAGGAGGGTCCTACAATGAGCAGTTCTTC. It is translated as CASSLEGGSYNEQFF.

The table lists this clone with a count of one. This rearrangement joins TRBV5-6 to TRBJ1-1; D gene ambiguous. The V and J ends lost 5 bases and 8 bases respectively, with 31 bases between them. The V gene's germline CDR1 is SGHDT and CDR2 YYEEEE. The CDR3 is 18 residues long. This chain's CDR3 is CASRESLSGYAGWEEAFF. In nucleotides, the CDR3 is TGTGCCAGCAGGGAATCTTTGTCGGGATATGCGGGCTGGGAAGAAGCTTTCTTT. The whole variable domain, filled in from reference TRBV5-6 and TRBJ1-1, reads DAGVTQSPTHLIKTRGQQVTLRCSPKSGHDTVSWYQQALGQGPQFIFQYYEEEERQRGNFPDRFSGHQFPNYSSELNVNALLLGDSALYLCASRESLSGYAGWEEAFFGQGTRLTVV.

The rearrangement joins TRBV20-1 to TRBJ2-5, with unresolved D. V was trimmed by 4 bases and J by 5 bases, leaving 8 bases between them. CDR1 and CDR2 (germline): DFQATT, SNEGSKA (reference sequence). CDR3 length equals 11 residues. CDR3 region: CSATYGETQYF. DNA of the CDR3: TGCAGTGCTACCTACGGTGAGACCCAGTACTTC.

This rearrangement joins TRBV7-9 to TRBJ2-1; 12 nucleotides align to TRBD2. The CDR3 runs to 15 residues. With 5 bases clipped from V and 8 bases from J, the junction kept 7 bases outside the gene matches. Per the germline V gene, CDR1 is SEHNR and CDR2 is FQNEAQ (reference sequence). CDR3: CASSALAGGLDEQFF. DNA of the CDR3: TGTGCCAGCAGCGCCCTAGCGGGGGGGCTGGATGAGCAGTTCTTC.

This chain links TRBV7-6 with TRBJ1-3; D is perhaps TRBD1 (5 bases). This CDR3 has 16 residues. CDR1 is SGHVS, CDR2 FNYEAQ, per germline. V lost 5 bases and J lost 2, with 16 bases in between. CDR3 sequence reads: CASSPRPPRAGNTIYF. The CDR3 DNA sequence: TGTGCCAGCAGCCCGAGGCCCCCCAGGGCTGGAAACACCATATATTTT.

J is TRBJ2-6 and V is TRBV7-3; D is perhaps TRBD2 (7 bases). Trimming left V 0 bases short and J 4 bases short, with 10 bases between. The CDR3 loop spans 16 amino acids. Germline V lookup: CDR1 SGHTA, CDR2 FQGTGA. The CDR3 nucleotides read TGTGCCAGCAGCTTAACGGGGGGGCCCGGGGCCAACGTCCTGACTTTC. It translates to CASSLTGGPGANVLTF.

This clone was found a few times. V usage is TRBV19 and J usage is TRBJ2-7; 10 nucleotides agree with TRBD2. The ends lost 1 base at V and 6 bases at J; junction bases unmatched: 9. CDR3 length: 16 residues. CDR1 LNHDA and CDR2 SQIVND come from the germline V gene (reference sequence). This CDR3 reads CASSIVLLAGESEQYF. The CDR3 DNA reads as TGTGCCAGTAGTATAGTCCTCCTAGCGGGAGAGTCCGAGCAGTACTTC.

This chain connects TRBV10-2 to TRBJ1-1; 10 bases line up with TRBD1. CDR1 is WSHSY, CDR2 SAAADI, per germline. The CDR3 is 17 residues long. Trimming cost V 6 bases and J 6 bases; bases outside gene matches: 16. CDR3 nucleotide sequence: TGCGCCAGCAGCGGCATGACAGGGGGCGCCTCTCGGCCTGAAGCTTTCTTT. The encoded protein is CASSGMTGGASRPEAFF.

This clone was seen once. J is TRBJ2-4 and V is TRBV4-2; TRBD2 aligns across 7 bases. V shed 1 base, J shed 9 bases, and the junction held 3 bases outside the gene matches. The germline V gene encodes CDR1 LGHNA and CDR2 YNFKEQ. The CDR3 contains 13 residues. The CDR3 nucleotides read TGTGCCAGCAGCCAAGTGACGGGGGGCATTCAGTACTTC. This encodes CASSQVTGGIQYF.

This chain joins TRBV6-6 and TRBJ1-1, with D hard to call. V lost 6 bases and J lost 5, with 10 bases in between. The CDR3 runs 12 residues. The V gene's germline CDR1 is MNHNY and CDR2 SVGAGI (reference sequence). CDR3 in DNA: TGTGCCAGCAGCCCTGACACAACTGAAGCTTTCTTT. Translation: CASSPDTTEAFF.

This clone was seen a handful of times. The chain carries TRBV27 and TRBJ2-3; 8 bases align to TRBD2. The J segment lost 2 bases and the V segment lost 6 bases, leaving 4 bases of the junction unmatched. The CDR3 totals 14 residues. Germline V gene sequence: CDR1 MNHEY, CDR2 SMNVEV (reference sequence). CDR3 protein: CASRSGGHTDTQYF. The CDR3 DNA sequence: TGTGCCAGCAGAAGCGGGGGTCACACAGATACGCAGTATTTT.

The rearrangement uses TRBV5-1 and TRBJ1-4, with D maybe TRBD1 (5 bases). The V gene's germline CDR1 is SGHRS and CDR2 YFSETQ. The CDR3 covers 15 residues. Trimming pared 1 base from V and 5 bases from J, leaving 12 bases between. Here the CDR3 reads CASSLQGPPNEKLFF. The CDR3 region has the DNA TGCGCCAGCAGCTTGCAGGGCCCCCCCAATGAAAAACTGTTTTTT.

The chain is built from TRBV27 and TRBJ2-7; maybe TRBD2 (6 bases). The CDR3 spans 14 residues. V lost 3 bases to trimming and J lost 5 bases, with 14 bases between them. Germline V lookup: CDR1 MNHEY, CDR2 SMNVEV (reference sequence). CDR3 sequence (DNA): TGTGCCAGCAGTTTGGGGGGTTTAGGCGACGAGCAGTACTTC. Encoded protein: CASSLGGLGDEQYF.

The gene calls are TRBV10-3 and TRBJ2-5; D gene ambiguous. The CDR3 covers 14 residues. The V end lost 3 bases, the J end lost 1 base, and 9 bases lay between the germline ends. Germline CDR1 and CDR2: ENHRY and SYGVKD. This chain's CDR3 is CAISDHGSQETQYF. The CDR3, as DNA: TGTGCCATCAGTGACCACGGGTCCCAAGAGACCCAGTACTTC.

V usage is TRBV7-8 and J usage is TRBJ1-5, with TRBD1 matching 7 bases. This CDR3 spans 15 amino acids. V lost 3 bases to trimming and J lost 3 bases; unmatched junction nucleotides: 5. Germline V lookup: CDR1 SGHVS, CDR2 FQNEAQ. This CDR3 reads CASSFLGTVNQPQHF. CDR3 DNA sequence: TGTGCCAGCAGCTTCCTCGGGACAGTCAATCAGCCCCAGCATTTT.

The rearrangement uses TRBV11-2 and TRBJ2-5, with 9 bases identical to TRBD2. Germline V lookup: CDR1 SGHAT, CDR2 FQNNGV. Unmatched junction bases numbered 4, after V lost 2 bases and J lost 3 bases. The CDR3 is 15 amino acids. CDR3 nucleotides: TGTGCCAGCAGCTTATTCGCTAGCGGGGAAGAGACCCAGTACTTC. Translation: CASSLFASGEETQYF.

This chain joins TRBV27 and TRBJ2-5; 9 bases match TRBD1. This CDR3 spans 14 amino acids. V lost 3 bases to trimming and J lost 7 bases; unmatched junction nucleotides: 6. Germline CDR1 and CDR2: MNHEY and SMNVEV (reference sequence). Here the CDR3 DNA reads TGTGCCAGCAGTTTCCGGGGACAGGGCGGGACCCAGTACTTC. It codes for CASSFRGQGGTQYF.